These T cell receptor beta chains were read from a single sample in a study of blood T cell repertoires in COVID-19. Clones were read by immunoSEQ multiplex PCR, and TCRdb kept only the in-frame ones, dropping some. This table holds under 200,000 clones, 85% to 90% found once. Source material: peripheral blood. The source is a woman in her seventies with COVID-19, enrolled during active disease. Both conserved end residues are part of each CDR3. D genes are given only for firm matches. Clone size is stated in some rows and not others, as once, few, many or a class when expanded.

CDR3aa,CDR3nt,v_gene,j_gene,len,abundance,d_gene
CASRPDSLYNSPLHF,TGTGCCAGCAGACCTGACAGTCTCTATAATTCACCCCTCCACTTT,TRBV6-5,TRBJ1-6,15,few,NA
CASSLVPRHGYTF,TGTGCCAGCAGTCTAGTCCCCCGGCATGGCTACACCTTC,TRBV28,TRBJ1-2,13,few,NA
CASSLTSGAVYNEQFF,TGTGCCAGCAGCTTAACTAGCGGGGCGGTCTACAATGAGCAGTTCTTC,TRBV7-2,TRBJ2-1,16,few,TRBD2
CASSERGSPLHF,TGTGCCAGCAGTGAAAGGGGTTCACCCCTCCACTTT,TRBV2,TRBJ1-6,12,NA,NA
CASSLNVGGGTYNEQFF,TGCGCCAGCAGCTTGAATGTTGGGGGAGGAACCTACAATGAGCAGTTCTTC,TRBV5-1,TRBJ2-1,17,NA,NA
CATSRGTGYSEQYF,TGTGCCACCAGCAGGGGGACAGGGTACAGCGAGCAGTACTTC,TRBV15,TRBJ2-7,14,NA,TRBD1
CASSSTSNEQFF,TGTGCCAGCAGCTCTACTAGCAATGAGCAGTTCTTC,TRBV3-1/TRBV3-2,TRBJ2-1,12,once,NA
CASSLSGGRANYGYTF,TGCGCCAGCAGCTTGAGCGGGGGGAGAGCTAACTATGGCTACACCTTC,TRBV5-1,TRBJ1-2,16,NA,NA
CAWGRSDTQYF,TGTGCCTGGGGACGGTCAGATACGCAGTATTTT,TRBV30,TRBJ2-3,11,NA,NA
CAISGRDSPDSPLHF,TGTGCCATCAGTGGAAGAGACAGCCCTGATTCACCCCTCCACTTT,TRBV10-3,TRBJ1-6,15,NA,NA
CASSSYRDSNEKLFF,TGCGCCAGCAGCTCATATCGGGACAGTAATGAAAAACTGTTTTTT,TRBV5-1,TRBJ1-4,15,few,TRBD1
CASSLAGRAYEQYF,TGTGCCAGCAGCTTGGCTGGCAGGGCTTACGAGCAGTACTTC,TRBV5-8,TRBJ2-7,14,NA,NA
CASSQDFDRAGSPLHF,TGTGCCAGCAGCCAAGATTTCGACAGGGCAGGGTCACCCCTCCACTTT,TRBV3-1/TRBV3-2,TRBJ1-6,16,NA,TRBD1
CASSEAGRYTQYF,TGTGCCAGCAGTGAAGCGGGCCGCTATACGCAGTATTTT,TRBV2,TRBJ2-3,13,NA,NA
CASSLSGFPFNSPLHF,TGTGCCAGCAGCTTATCAGGGTTCCCTTTTAATTCACCCCTCCACTTT,TRBV5-6,TRBJ1-6,16,NA,NA
CASSVEWQGIYNSPLHF,TGTGCCAGCAGTGTGGAATGGCAGGGGATATATAATTCACCCCTCCACTTT,TRBV2,TRBJ1-6,17,NA,NA
CASSAQGQGREKLFF,TGTGCCAGTAGTGCTCAGGGACAGGGACGGGAAAAACTGTTTTTT,TRBV19,TRBJ1-4,15,NA,TRBD1
CASSQESPGTGVTGELFF,TGCGCCAGCAGCCAAGAATCCCCGGGGACAGGGGTGACCGGGGAGCTGTTTTTT,TRBV4-1,TRBJ2-2,18,once,TRBD1
CASRGGQVSKSGYGYTF,TGTGCCAGCAGGGGTGGACAGGTCTCAAAAAGCGGCTATGGCTACACCTTC,TRBV2,TRBJ1-2,17,few,TRBD1
CAWKNRETIYF,TGTGCCTGGAAAAACAGGGAGACCATATATTTT,TRBV30,TRBJ1-3,11,few,NA
CASSQDRAGAGQPQHF,TGCGCCAGCAGCCAAGATCGGGCGGGGGCAGGGCAGCCCCAGCATTTT,TRBV4-1,TRBJ1-5,16,NA,NA
CASSLAGITEAFF,TGCGCCAGCAGCTTGGCAGGGATCACTGAAGCTTTCTTT,TRBV5-1,TRBJ1-1,13,NA,NA